The 7 T cell receptor beta chains listed next were all sequenced from one sample in a study of cytomegalovirus exposure and HLA in healthy donors. Researchers ran the PCR with 60 Vbeta and 13 Jbeta primers. Clones were sequenced by immunoSEQ multiplex PCR, and TCRdb holds only the in-frame ones, with some missing. In total, the table holds 150,000 to 200,000 clones. The specimen sequenced was PBMCs. Receptor source: a woman aged 18-29 years in good health and CMV-seropositive.

The chain recombines TRBV5-1 with TRBJ2-1; 13 nucleotides match TRBD2. The germline V gene has CDR1 SGHRS and CDR2 YFSETQ. The trim removed 7 bases at V and 5 bases at J, leaving 3 bases unmatched. The CDR3 loop spans 14 amino acids. The CDR3 region is CASRTSGRNNEQFF. Here the CDR3 DNA reads TGCGCCAGCCGGACTAGCGGGAGAAACAATGAGCAGTTCTTC.

The chain has TRBV5-1 and TRBJ2-7; 9 bases agree with TRBD1. Looked up from germline, CDR1 is SGHRS and CDR2 is YFSETQ. V shed 3 bases, J shed 6 bases, and the junction held 7 bases outside the gene matches. The CDR3 has 14 residues. The CDR3 DNA reads as TGCGCCAGCAGCTGGACAGGGGATAATAGCGAGCAGTACTTC. It specifies CASSWTGDNSEQYF.

CDR3 region: CASSLTGLAGAYEQYF. CDR3 DNA sequence: TGTGCCAGCAGCCTAACGGGACTAGCGGGAGCCTACGAGCAGTACTTC. V and J are TRBV14 and TRBJ2-7, with 14 nucleotides matching TRBD2. The germline V gene encodes CDR1 SGHDN and CDR2 FVKESK. Trimming cost V 4 bases and J 2 bases; bases outside gene matches: 4. The CDR3 loop spans 16 amino acids.

The V call is TRBV5-1, the J call TRBJ2-2; TRBD1 matches at 7 bases. The CDR3 runs 18 residues. Germline lookup yields CDR1 SGHRS and CDR2 YFSETQ. V lost 3 bases and J lost 0; bases outside the gene matches: 11. The CDR3 DNA sequence: TGCGCCAGCAGCTGGAGTCGGGACAGAAATACGAACACCGGGGAGCTGTTTTTT. Translation gives CASSWSRDRNTNTGELFF.

The chain employs TRBV6-5 and TRBJ1-5; a weak D match, TRBD1 (5 bases). CDR1 is MNHEY and CDR2 is SVGAGI in the germline V gene. CDR3 size: 14 residues. The germline V and J ends were trimmed by 5 bases and 6 bases, with 14 bases remaining between them. The CDR3 protein is CASSGRDGSQPQHF. The DNA for the CDR3 is TGTGCCAGCAGTGGCCGGGACGGGAGTCAGCCCCAGCATTTT.

The chain has TRBV18 and TRBJ2-3; 14 bases map to TRBD2. In germline, CDR1 is KGHSH, CDR2 LQKENI. Trimming cost V 2 bases and J 3 bases; bases outside gene matches: 1. This CDR3 comprises 16 residues. CDR3 amino acids: CASSPWTSGRTDTQYF. CDR3 nucleotides: TGTGCCAGCTCACCATGGACTAGCGGGAGGACAGATACGCAGTATTTT.

This chain uses TRBV5-3 with TRBJ1-5, with a possible D match to TRBD1 (5 bases). TRBV5-3 is designated an ORF whose function remains uncertain. V lost 0 bases to trimming and J lost 5 bases, with 18 bases between them. CDR3 length: 17 residues. Here the CDR3 DNA reads TGTGCCAGAAGCTTGGCGGCCCGGGACTCATCCCATCAGCCCCAGCATTTT. Translated: CARSLAARDSSHQPQHF.